This entry is about one T cell receptor beta chain. Its target is unknown. This specimen comes from a study of beta chain features in type 1 diabetes. General observations from the study: Type 1 diabetes patients showed a moderate but significant shortening of TCRB CDR3s in all four CD4+ subsets.

V was clipped by 6 bases and J by 2 bases, with 14 bases between them. This CDR3 has 14 residues. In germline, CDR1 is MNHEY, CDR2 SMNVEV (reference sequence). Of the isolated RNA, all was reverse transcribed, and so the sequenced material was expressed TCRB transcripts. TCRdb's copy holds only in-frame clones and misses some; the assay was immunoSEQ multiplex PCR. The sample gives around 180,000 clones, 7.8% of which show up once; roughly 0.97% is in the top ten. The genes are TRBV27 and TRBJ2-7, with D perhaps TRBD2 (5 bases). The source of this sequence is a woman in her thirties or forties with type 1 diabetes. Material for sequencing was central memory CD4+ T cells from blood. CDR3 region: CASSSTRLPYEQYF. The CDR3, as DNA: TGTGCCAGCAGCTCCACCAGACTACCCTACGAGCAGTACTTC.